This entry concerns a single T cell receptor beta chain. Its antigen is still unknown. Time point: pretreatment peripheral blood. Pretreatment and on-treatment samples were taken, numbering 1 to 8 per patient. This entry comes from a study of PD-L1 blockade in urothelial cancer. General study points: In blood at 3 weeks, tumor-associated clones expanded more among patients with durable benefit.

V shed 5 bases, J shed 0 bases, and the junction held 11 bases outside the gene matches. Germline V lookup: CDR1 LNHNV, CDR2 YYDKDF (reference sequence). The CDR3 sequence is 18 residues long. Sequencing was performed with immunoSEQ multiplex PCR; in TCRdb, only in-frame clones are kept and a portion is missing. The data show around 130,000 clones, about 81% seen once. This clonotype originated in a man in his fifties or sixties with urothelial cancer. The rearrangement joins TRBV15 to TRBJ2-2, with 8 bases that match TRBD2. The input for sequencing was PBMCs, taken around atezolizumab (anti-PD-L1) treatment. The CDR3 nucleotides are TGTGCCACCAGCCTCGGTCGGGGGGGGCGAACGAACACCGGGGAGCTGTTTTTT. Its translation: CATSLGRGGRTNTGELFF.